These 18 T cell receptor beta chains share one sample of origin, sequenced in a study of T cells in narcolepsy. The data were produced by immunoSEQ multiplex PCR, yet TCRdb's version contains in-frame clones alone and is incomplete. This table has tens of thousands of clones, more than 75% appearing once. The specimen was memory (CD45RA-) CD4+ T cells from blood. These receptor sequences come from a human donor in good health.

The chain has TRBV29-1 and TRBJ2-7; unclear D gene. This CDR3 is built from 12 residues. Trimming stripped 6 bases from V and 2 bases from J, with 11 bases between. Germline V gives CDR1 SQVTM, CDR2 ANQGSEA. The CDR3 DNA reads TGCAGCGTCCAGGACGGCACCTACGAGCAGTACTTC. This gives the protein CSVQDGTYEQYF.

The chain recombines TRBV5-1 with TRBJ2-1; 14 bases are shared with TRBD2. Germline V gene lookup returns CDR1 SGHRS and CDR2 YFSETQ. V shed 3 bases and J 15 bases; nucleotides not matched to a gene: 5. The CDR3 spans 13 residues. The CDR3 sequence is CASSSGTSGGLFF. Here the CDR3 DNA reads TGCGCCAGCAGCTCGGGGACTAGCGGGGGCCTGTTCTTC.

Details on this clone: At one end, the junction sequence differs from germline, possibly due to a read error. This chain connects TRBV7-8 to TRBJ2-2; D perhaps matches TRBD2 (5 bases). This CDR3 is 13 amino acids long. CDR1 SGHVS and CDR2 FQNEAQ come from the germline V gene. The CDR3 loop reads CASSVASTGELFF. The CDR3 region has the DNA TGTGCCAGCAGCGTAGCGTCTACCGGGGAGCTGTTTTTT.

CDR3 region: CASSLGRFNNEQFF. CDR3 DNA: TGTGCCAGCAGCTTAGGGAGGTTTAACAATGAGCAGTTCTTC. This chain connects TRBV11-2 to TRBJ2-1, with D perhaps matching TRBD2 (5 bases). The CDR3 spans 14 residues. Trimming took 1 base from V and 5 from J, leaving 9 bases between them. From germline, CDR1 is SGHAT and CDR2 FQNNGV.

This clone was detected only once. The chain employs TRBV19 and TRBJ1-5; no clear D gene. Germline CDR1 reads LNHDA; CDR2 reads SQIVND (reference sequence). The CDR3 is 13 residues long. Trimming took 3 bases from V and 3 from J, leaving 6 bases between them. CDR3 residues: CASSILLNQPQHF. CDR3 nucleotide sequence: TGTGCCAGTAGTATCCTTCTCAATCAGCCCCAGCATTTT. The full variable domain, rest sourced from reference TRBV19 and TRBJ1-5, is DGGITQSPKYLFRKEGQNVTLSCEQNLNHDAMYWYRQDPGQGLRLIYYSQIVNDFQKGDIAEGYSVSREKKESFPLTVTSAQKNPTAFYLCASSILLNQPQHFGDGTRLSIL.

The rearrangement joins TRBV30 to TRBJ2-3; weak D call: TRBD2 (5 bases). V dropped 2 bases and J dropped 0 bases, with 9 bases sitting between them. The CDR3 extends over 14 amino acids. Germline V gives CDR1 GTSNPN, CDR2 SVGIG (reference sequence). The CDR3 DNA is TGTGCCTGGAGTCGGCGGGTTAGCACAGATACGCAGTATTTT. Amino acids: CAWSRRVSTDTQYF.

The rearrangement links TRBV6-1 to TRBJ1-4; 7 bases fit TRBD1. Per the germline V gene, CDR1 is MNHNS and CDR2 is SASEGT. Losses at the gene ends were 3 bases for V and 4 bases for J; bases not matched to a gene: 8. The CDR3 sequence is 16 residues long. The CDR3 region is CASSEGGGQHNEKLFF. The CDR3 coding sequence is TGTGCCAGCAGTGAGGGCGGGGGACAGCATAATGAAAAACTGTTTTTT.

The J gene is TRBJ1-4, the V gene TRBV30; no clear D. The V gene's germline CDR1 is GTSNPN and CDR2 SVGIG (reference sequence). The CDR3 runs to 16 residues. V gave up 5 bases and J gave up 0 bases, with 16 bases separating them. The CDR3 nucleotides are TGTGCCTGGGACGGAGAGGGAATCGCAACTAATGAAAAACTGTTTTTT. It yields the protein CAWDGEGIATNEKLFF.

This clone was seen more than once but under ten times. The same CDR3 also results from other DNA sequences found in this sample. The chain uses TRBV28 and TRBJ1-1; D remains ambiguous. The CDR3 loop spans 17 amino acids. Germline assignment: CDR1 MDHEN and CDR2 SYDVKM. Deletions cut 6 bases from V and 0 bases from J, with 20 bases between. The CDR3 here is CASSSLIPPSVNTEAFF. In DNA, the CDR3 is TGTGCCAGCAGCTCCCTTATTCCCCCGAGTGTGAACACTGAAGCTTTCTTT.

The chain joins TRBV6-1 to TRBJ2-6, with D unclear. The CDR3 sequence is 13 residues long. V lost 8 bases and J lost 0, with 5 bases in between. Germline V gene data show CDR1 as MNHNS and CDR2 as SASEGT. The CDR3 DNA reads TGTGCCAGCGAGAGCTCTGGGGCCAACGTCCTGACTTTC. Translating it yields CASESSGANVLTF.

CDR3 sequence (DNA): TGTGCCAGTAGTCCCTCTGGCTGGGGCTCAACGGGCGGCACCATATATTTT. Protein: CASSPSGWGSTGGTIYF. J is TRBJ1-3 and V is TRBV19, with TRBD1 as a possible D gene (5 bases). CDR3 size: 17 residues. Germline values: CDR1 LNHDA, CDR2 SQIVND (reference sequence). V was pared by 5 bases and J by 9 bases, with 26 bases between.

In regard to this clone: Distinct nucleotide sequences in the sample also encode this CDR3. In DNA, the CDR3 is TGTGCCAGCAGCCCCGGGACCGTAAACACTGAAGCTTTCTTT. The encoded protein is CASSPGTVNTEAFF. The gene calls are TRBV9 and TRBJ1-1; possible D gene TRBD1, 5 bases. Trimming stripped 4 bases from V and 2 bases from J, with 12 bases between. Germline V gives CDR1 SGDLS, CDR2 YYNGEE. CDR3 length: 14 residues.

In the case of this clone: One junction end does not reproduce the germline sequence, and a read error may be involved. The CDR3, as DNA: TGTGCCAGCAGCTTAGGAGAGAGGAGGAACGCTGAAGCTTTCTTT. Its protein product is CASSLGERRNAEAFF. The chain links TRBV7-8 to TRBJ1-1; D not certain. Germline CDR1 is SGHVS and CDR2 is FQNEAQ. This CDR3 is built from 15 residues.

The rearrangement uses TRBV6-1 and TRBJ2-7; 13 bases are shared with TRBD2. The CDR3 has 15 residues. Germline-derived CDR1 and CDR2 are MNHNS and SASEGT. J was trimmed by 5 bases and V by 5 bases; bases with no gene match: 6. The CDR3 bases are TGTGCCAGCAGTAATACCGGACTAGCGGGGGACGAGCAGTACTTC. The encoded protein is CASSNTGLAGDEQYF.

The rearrangement uses TRBV5-1 and TRBJ2-7; 13 nucleotides agree with TRBD2. The CDR3 runs to 15 residues. Germline CDR1 and CDR2: SGHRS and YFSETQ. V shed 4 bases and J 0 bases; nucleotides not matched to a gene: 1. As DNA, the CDR3 is TGCGCCAGCAGCGGGACTAGCGGGGTCTCCTACGAGCAGTACTTC. Its translation: CASSGTSGVSYEQYF. The entire variable domain, with the rest obtained from reference TRBV5-1 and TRBJ2-7, is as follows: KAGVTQTPRYLIKTRGQQVTLSCSPISGHRSVSWYQQTPGQGLQFLFEYFSETQRNKGNFPGRFSGRQFSNSRSEMNVSTLELGDSALYLCASSGTSGVSYEQYFGPGTRLTVT.

The V call is TRBV2, the J call TRBJ1-2; D is uncertain. The CDR3 has 14 residues. Germline V CDR1 and CDR2: SNHLY, FYNNEI. The V and J ends lost 3 bases and 5 bases respectively, with 13 bases between them. The CDR3 DNA is TGTGCCAGCAGTGAGGCTCGTGGAGGTTATGGCTACACCTTC. This gives the protein CASSEARGGYGYTF.

This clone has just one count. This chain uses TRBV5-6 with TRBJ2-5; 13 bases align to TRBD2. J was trimmed by 1 base and V by 0 bases; bases with no gene match: 3. Per the germline V gene, CDR1 is SGHDT and CDR2 is YYEEEE. The CDR3 covers 17 residues. The CDR3 loop reads CASSLGLAGGIQETQYF. CDR3 bases: TGTGCCAGCAGCTTGGGACTAGCGGGGGGAATCCAAGAGACCCAGTACTTC.

The gene calls are TRBV6-5 and TRBJ2-7; 9 bases align to TRBD1. This CDR3 has 14 residues. V shed 5 bases, J shed 5 bases, and the junction held 7 bases outside the gene matches. Germline-derived CDR1 and CDR2 are MNHEY and SVGAGI. DNA for the CDR3: TGTGCCAGCAGTACCGGGACAGGGTTCCACGAGCAGTACTTC. Residues: CASSTGTGFHEQYF.